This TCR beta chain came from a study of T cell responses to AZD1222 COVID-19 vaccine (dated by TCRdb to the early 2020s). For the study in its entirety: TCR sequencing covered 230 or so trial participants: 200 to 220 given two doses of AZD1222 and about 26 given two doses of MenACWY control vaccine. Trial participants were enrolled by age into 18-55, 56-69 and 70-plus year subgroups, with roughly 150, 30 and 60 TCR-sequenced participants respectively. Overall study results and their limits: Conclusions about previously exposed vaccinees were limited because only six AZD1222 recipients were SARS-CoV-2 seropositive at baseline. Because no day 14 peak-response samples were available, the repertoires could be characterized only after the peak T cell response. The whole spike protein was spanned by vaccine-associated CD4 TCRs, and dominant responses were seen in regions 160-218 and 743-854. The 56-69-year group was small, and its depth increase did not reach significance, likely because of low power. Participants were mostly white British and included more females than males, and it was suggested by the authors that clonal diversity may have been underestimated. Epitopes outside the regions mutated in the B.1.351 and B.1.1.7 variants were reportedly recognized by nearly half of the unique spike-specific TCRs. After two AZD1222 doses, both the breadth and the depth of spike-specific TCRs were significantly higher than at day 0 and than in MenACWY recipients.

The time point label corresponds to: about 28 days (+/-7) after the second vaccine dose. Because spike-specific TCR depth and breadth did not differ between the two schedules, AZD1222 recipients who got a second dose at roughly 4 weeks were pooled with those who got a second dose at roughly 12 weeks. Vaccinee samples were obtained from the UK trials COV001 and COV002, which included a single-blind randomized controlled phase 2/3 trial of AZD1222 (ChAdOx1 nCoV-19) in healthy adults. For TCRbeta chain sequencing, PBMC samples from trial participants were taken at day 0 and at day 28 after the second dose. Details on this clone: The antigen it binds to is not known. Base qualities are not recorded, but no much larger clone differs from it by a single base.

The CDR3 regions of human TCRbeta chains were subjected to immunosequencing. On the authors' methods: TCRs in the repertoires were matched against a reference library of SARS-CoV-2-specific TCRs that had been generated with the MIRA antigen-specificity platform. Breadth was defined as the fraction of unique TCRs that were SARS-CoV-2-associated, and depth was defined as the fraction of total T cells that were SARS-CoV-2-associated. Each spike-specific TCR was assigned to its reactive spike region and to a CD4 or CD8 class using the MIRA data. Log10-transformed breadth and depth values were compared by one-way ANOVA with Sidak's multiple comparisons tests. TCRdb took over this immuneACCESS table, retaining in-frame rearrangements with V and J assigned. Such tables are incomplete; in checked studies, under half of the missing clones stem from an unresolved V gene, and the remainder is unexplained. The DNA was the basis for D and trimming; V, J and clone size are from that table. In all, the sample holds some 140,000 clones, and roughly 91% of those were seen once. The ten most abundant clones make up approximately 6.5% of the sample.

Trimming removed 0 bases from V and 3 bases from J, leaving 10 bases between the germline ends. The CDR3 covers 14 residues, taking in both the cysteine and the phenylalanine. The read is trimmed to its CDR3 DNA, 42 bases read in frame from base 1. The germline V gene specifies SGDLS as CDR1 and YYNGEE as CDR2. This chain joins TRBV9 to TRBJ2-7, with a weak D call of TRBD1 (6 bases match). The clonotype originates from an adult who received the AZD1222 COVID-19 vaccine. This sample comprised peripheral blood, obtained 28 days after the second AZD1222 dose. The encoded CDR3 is CASSVDSQGYEQYF. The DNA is TGTGCCAGCAGCGTAGATTCACAGGGCTACGAGCAGTACTTC. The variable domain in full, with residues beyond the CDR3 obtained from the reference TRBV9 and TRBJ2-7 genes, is DSGVTQTPKHLITATGQRVTLRCSPRSGDLSVYWYQQSLDQGLQFLIQYYNGEERAKGNILERFSAQQFPDLHSELNLSSLELGDSALYFCASSVDSQGYEQYFGPGTRLTVT.